The 29 T cell receptor beta chains given below trace back to one sample, sequenced in a study of T cell changes during pregnancy in multiple sclerosis. This table comes from immunoSEQ multiplex PCR, and its TCRdb copy is limited to in-frame clones, with some not included. The sample holds 40,000 to 45,000 clones, 85% to 90% seen once. Here the sequenced sample was CD4+ T cells from peripheral blood mononuclear cells, taken in the first trimester of pregnancy. All receptors come from a female donor with multiple sclerosis, enrolled in a pregnancy study.

The gene calls are TRBV28 and TRBJ2-6; D is uncertain. Trimming stripped 2 bases from V and 0 bases from J, with 8 bases between. Per the germline V gene, CDR1 is MDHEN and CDR2 is SYDVKM. The CDR3 extends over 16 amino acids. Written as DNA, the CDR3 is TGTGCCAGCAGTTTACGTACAGCCTCTGGGGCCAACGTCCTGACTTTC. Protein: CASSLRTASGANVLTF.

V usage is TRBV28 and J usage is TRBJ2-5; D is possibly TRBD2 (5 bases). The J call may be mistaken, given a closer DNA end match to TRBJ2-7. CDR1 and CDR2 (germline): MDHEN, SYDVKM. The length of the CDR3 is 14 residues. CDR3 loop: CASIPSGSSYEQYF. The CDR3 DNA is TGTGCCAGCATCCCCTCGGGAAGCTCCTACGAGCAGTACTTC.

This chain joins TRBV18 and TRBJ2-7; TRBD2 matches at 7 bases. Germline values: CDR1 KGHSH, CDR2 LQKENI. V lost 3 bases and J lost 6; bases outside the gene matches: 11. The CDR3 has 15 residues. This CDR3 reads CASSPGGGLGSEQYF. The CDR3 region has the DNA TGTGCCAGCTCACCGGGGGGAGGGCTGGGCTCCGAGCAGTACTTC.

In DNA form, the CDR3 reads TGTGCCAGCAGCTCAGAGAAGTGGGCAGGGGGTGGCGAGCAGTACTTC. Its protein product is CASSSEKWAGGGEQYF. V gene TRBV7-2 combines with J gene TRBJ2-7, with 7 bases lining up with TRBD1. Per the germline V gene, CDR1 is SGHTA and CDR2 is FQGNSA. The trim removed 4 bases at V and 6 bases at J, leaving 15 bases unmatched. The CDR3 spans 16 residues.

V usage is TRBV27 and J usage is TRBJ1-3; a possible D gene is TRBD1 (6 bases). The germline V and J ends were trimmed by 5 bases and 0 bases, with 20 bases remaining between them. The CDR3 runs to 18 residues. Germline lookup yields CDR1 MNHEY and CDR2 SMNVEV (reference sequence). CDR3 DNA: TGTGCCAGCAGTCCCACACCGATACAGGGCTACTCTGGAAACACCATATATTTT. Its translation is CASSPTPIQGYSGNTIYF.

The chain joins TRBV19 to TRBJ2-5, with 8 bases lining up with TRBD2. CDR3 size: 15 residues. V trimming: 5 bases; J trimming: 10 bases; junction bases outside the gene matches: 15. CDR1 and CDR2 from the germline V gene are LNHDA and SQIVND (reference sequence). The CDR3 reads CASSREGAGVGDQYF. CDR3 coding DNA: TGTGCCAGTAGTCGCGAAGGAGCGGGAGTAGGAGACCAGTACTTC.

The chain employs TRBV2 and TRBJ1-4; D perhaps matches TRBD1 (6 bases). The CDR3 sequence is 13 residues long. Germline CDR1 and CDR2: SNHLY and FYNNEI. V was shortened by 8 bases and J by 5 bases, with 12 bases between the two germline ends. This chain's CDR3 is CASCSRGNEKLFF. CDR3 coding DNA: TGTGCCAGCTGTTCTAGGGGGAATGAAAAACTGTTTTTT.

The V call is TRBV7-9, the J call TRBJ2-7, with a weak D call TRBD1 (5 bases). The CDR3 length is 14 residues. Germline V gene lookup returns CDR1 SEHNR and CDR2 FQNEAQ (reference sequence). V was cut by 4 bases and J by 2 bases, with 12 bases left in between. This chain's CDR3 is CASSSWTQAYEQYF. The CDR3 DNA reads as TGTGCCAGCAGCTCCTGGACACAAGCCTACGAGCAGTACTTC.

V is TRBV27 and J is TRBJ2-4; 13 nucleotides agree with TRBD2. Germline CDR1 reads MNHEY; CDR2 reads SMNVEV (reference sequence). The CDR3 is 19 amino acids. Trimming at V came to 4 bases and at J to 1 base, leaving 10 bases not matched to a gene. CDR3 amino acids: CASSSPLAGGPGAKNIQYF. CDR3 bases: TGTGCCAGCAGTTCCCCACTAGCGGGAGGGCCGGGGGCCAAAAACATTCAGTACTTC.

The chain combines TRBV7-2 with TRBJ2-1; TRBD2 is a possible D gene (5 bases). The CDR3 totals 14 residues. V dropped 1 base and J dropped 12 bases, with 16 bases sitting between them. Germline CDR1 SGHTA, CDR2 FQGNSA. This CDR3 reads CASSLEEVLWGQFF. Written as DNA, the CDR3 is TGTGCCAGCAGCTTAGAGGAGGTCCTTTGGGGGCAGTTCTTC.

V and J are TRBV19 and TRBJ2-1, with D perhaps matching TRBD2 (5 bases). CDR1 is LNHDA and CDR2 is SQIVND in the germline V gene (reference sequence). CDR3 length: 15 residues. Trimming removed 0 bases at V and 3 bases at J, with 9 bases between. The CDR3 loop is CASSIDAGNYNEQFF. The CDR3 DNA reads as TGTGCCAGTAGTATAGATGCGGGTAACTACAATGAGCAGTTCTTC.

Comment on this clone: One end of the junction fails to match germline, which may point to a read error. V is TRBV7-7 and J is TRBJ2-1; 7 positions agree with TRBD2. Looked up from germline, CDR1 is SSHAT and CDR2 is FNYEAQ (reference sequence). The CDR3 totals 15 residues. The CDR3 sequence is CASSDGGEGINEQFF. For the CDR3, the DNA is TGTGCTAGCAGCGACGGAGGGGAGGGCATAAATGAGCAGTTCTTC.

The chain links TRBV29-1 to TRBJ1-1; D unclear. Between the trimmed V and J ends, which lost 8 bases and 0 bases, there was a span of 16 bases. The CDR3 consists of 14 residues. Germline values: CDR1 SQVTM, CDR2 ANQGSEA. CDR3 residues: CSTRRALMNTEAFF. DNA of the CDR3: TGCAGCACCCGGAGGGCCTTGATGAACACTGAAGCTTTCTTT.

The chain combines TRBV12-5 with TRBJ1-2; TRBD1 agrees at 7 bases. From germline, CDR1 is LGHNT and CDR2 FRNRAP. The CDR3 totals 16 residues. The junction had 5 bases not matched to a gene; V was cut back by 0 bases and J by 1 base. CDR3 sequence: CASGLVQGYLNYGYTF. DNA for the CDR3: TGTGCTAGTGGTTTGGTACAGGGGTACCTTAACTATGGCTACACCTTC.

CDR3 DNA sequence: TGCAGCGTTGCCGGGACAGAGGATAGCTCTGGAAACACCATATATTTT. Translated, it gives CSVAGTEDSSGNTIYF. This chain connects TRBV29-1 to TRBJ1-3; the match to TRBD1 covers 7 bases. The V segment lost 4 bases and the J segment 0 bases; nucleotides outside the gene matches: 9. The CDR3 sequence is 16 residues long. Germline CDR1 SQVTM, CDR2 ANQGSEA.

The rearrangement joins TRBV28 to TRBJ2-1; 8 bases align to TRBD2. Germline V gene sequence: CDR1 MDHEN, CDR2 SYDVKM. The CDR3 covers 16 residues. V gave up 0 bases and J gave up 5 bases; unmatched junction bases: 6. The CDR3 DNA follows: TGTGCCAGCAGTTTATGGGGAACTAGCGGTAACAATGAGCAGTTCTTC. The encoded protein is CASSLWGTSGNNEQFF. Drawing the rest from reference TRBV28 and TRBJ2-1, the complete variable domain is DVKVTQSSRYLVKRTGEKVFLECVQDMDHENMFWYRQDPGLGLRLIYFSYDVKMKEKGDIPEGYSVSREKKERFSLILESASTNQTSMYLCASSLWGTSGNNEQFFGPGTRLTVL.

The chain combines TRBV19 with TRBJ2-3, with 8 nucleotides matching TRBD2. This CDR3 comprises 15 residues. After removal of 3 bases from V and 5 bases from J, the junction contained 7 bases not matched to a gene. Germline assignment: CDR1 LNHDA and CDR2 SQIVND (reference sequence). The CDR3 nucleotides are TGTGCCAGTAGTATGAGGCGGGAGGTGGAAGATACGCAGTATTTT. As protein: CASSMRREVEDTQYF.

This chain joins TRBV10-3 and TRBJ2-3, with 9 bases fitting TRBD1. The V gene end was trimmed by 5 bases and the J gene end by 2 bases; junction bases not matched to a gene: 5. Germline assignment: CDR1 ENHRY and CDR2 SYGVKD. The CDR3 consists of 15 residues. CDR3 protein: CAISTGQGDTDTQYF. CDR3 DNA sequence: TGTGCCATCAGTACGGGACAGGGCGACACAGATACGCAGTATTTT.

V usage is TRBV5-1 and J usage is TRBJ2-5; the match to TRBD1 covers 7 bases. Germline CDR1 is SGHRS and CDR2 is YFSETQ. The CDR3 is 16 residues long. V lost 4 bases and J lost 0; bases outside the gene matches: 9. CDR3 region: CASSEAQGTYQETQYF. The CDR3 nucleotides are TGCGCCAGCAGCGAGGCACAGGGGACGTACCAAGAGACCCAGTACTTC.

The V and J genes are TRBV2 and TRBJ2-3; 8 bases are a match to TRBD2. The CDR3 has 12 residues. CDR1 is SNHLY and CDR2 is FYNNEI in the germline V gene. With V trimmed by 7 bases and J by 4 bases, 1 base remained unmatched. Here the CDR3 reads CASKRESDTQYF. CDR3 coding DNA: TGTGCCAGCAAGCGGGAGTCAGATACGCAGTATTTT. Full variable domain (outside the CDR3, taken from reference TRBV2 and TRBJ2-3): EPEVTQTPSHQVTQMGQEVILRCVPISNHLYFYWYRQILGQKVEFLVSFYNNEISEKSEIFDDQFSVERPDGSNFTLKIRSTKLEDSAMYFCASKRESDTQYFGPGTRLTVL.

The chain uses TRBV27 and TRBJ1-5; perhaps TRBD1 as D (6 bases). V lost 6 bases, J lost 1 base, and 16 bases lay in between. Germline loops: CDR1 MNHEY, CDR2 SMNVEV (reference sequence). The length of the CDR3 is 16 residues. The DNA for the CDR3 is TGTGCCAGCAGCCGCGGACAGCCAGGGAGCAATCAGCCCCAGCATTTT. Translating gives CASSRGQPGSNQPQHF.

The chain has TRBV10-3 and TRBJ1-2; 8 bases are a match to TRBD1. CDR1 is ENHRY, CDR2 SYGVKD, per germline. The CDR3 extends over 17 amino acids. The V gene end was trimmed by 0 bases and the J gene end by 2 bases; junction bases not matched to a gene: 8. DNA for the CDR3: TGTGCCATCAGTGAGTCGTACGCGTGGACAGGGAACTATGGCTACACCTTC. Its translation: CAISESYAWTGNYGYTF.

The chain combines TRBV5-4 with TRBJ2-7; 9 positions match TRBD2. The V segment lost 5 bases and the J segment 6 bases; nucleotides outside the gene matches: 6. The length of the CDR3 is 13 residues. The V gene's germline CDR1 is SGHNT and CDR2 YYREEE (reference sequence). CDR3 nucleotide sequence: TGTGCCAGCAGAGTAGCGGGAGTATCCGAGCAGTACTTC. Its protein is CASRVAGVSEQYF. Full variable domain (missing parts from reference TRBV5-4 and TRBJ2-7): ETGVTQSPTHLIKTRGQQVTLRCSSQSGHNTVSWYQQALGQGPQFIFQYYREEENGRGNFPPRFSGLQFPNYSSELNVNALELDDSALYLCASRVAGVSEQYFGPGTRLTVT.

This clone was counted once. The chain employs TRBV28 and TRBJ2-3; 8 bases agree with TRBD1. J was trimmed by 4 bases and V by 3 bases; bases with no gene match: 3. The germline CDR1 and CDR2 sequences are MDHEN and SYDVKM. The CDR3 is 14 residues long. The CDR3 region is CASSLPQGADTQYF. The CDR3 nucleotides are TGTGCCAGCAGTTTGCCACAGGGGGCAGATACGCAGTATTTT.

V is TRBV28 and J is TRBJ2-6; no reliable D call. The CDR3 contains 15 residues. V gave up 3 bases and J gave up 0 bases, with 6 bases separating them. Germline CDR1 MDHEN, CDR2 SYDVKM. The DNA for the CDR3 is TGTGCCAGCAGTTTGAGGAGCTCTGGGGCCAACGTCCTGACTTTC. The encoded protein is CASSLRSSGANVLTF.

The chain couples TRBV6-1 to TRBJ1-2; D call uncertain. Looked up from germline, CDR1 is MNHNS and CDR2 is SASEGT. The CDR3 runs 11 residues. The V end lost 6 bases, the J end lost 8 bases, and 10 bases lay between the germline ends. The CDR3 is CASRDYSGYTF. CDR3 nucleotide sequence: TGTGCCAGCAGGGACTATAGCGGCTACACCTTC.

The chain couples TRBV19 to TRBJ1-1; TRBD1 might be the D (5 bases). The CDR3 is 14 amino acids. Trimming removed 5 bases from V and 1 base from J, with 11 bases in between. CDR1 is LNHDA, CDR2 SQIVND, per germline (reference sequence). The CDR3 sequence is CASSAAGGNTEAFF. CDR3 sequence (DNA): TGTGCCAGTAGTGCGGCGGGGGGGAACACTGAAGCTTTCTTT.

This rearrangement joins TRBV11-2 to TRBJ2-7; TRBD2 matches at 7 bases. The CDR3 sequence is 13 residues long. Looked up from germline, CDR1 is SGHAT and CDR2 is FQNNGV. J gave up 6 bases and V 4 bases, and 6 bases lay outside the gene matches. CDR3 sequence (DNA): TGTGCCAGCAGCTGGAGGGAGGGCGGCGAGCAGTACTTC. Translated: CASSWREGGEQYF.

V gene TRBV10-1 combines with J gene TRBJ2-7; TRBD2 matches at 9 bases. The CDR3 has 14 amino acids. CDR1 is WNHNN, CDR2 SYGVQD, per germline (reference sequence). V dropped 2 bases and J dropped 7; count of bases not matched to a gene: 6. Written as DNA, the CDR3 is TGCGCCAGCAGTGAGAACCTAGCGGGAAGGGAGCAGTACTTC. It yields the protein CASSENLAGREQYF.